This T cell receptor beta chain was captured in a study of response to subunit inactivated influenza vaccine. Trimming removed 2 bases from V and 3 bases from J, with 4 bases in between. The CDR3 runs 13 residues. Germline CDR1 reads MNHEY; CDR2 reads SVGAGI. TCRdb reprocessed the RT-PCR reads via MiXCR and lists one record per CDR3 protein. The table has a few hundred thousand distinct CDR3 sequences, 11% to 15% seen once. This clonotype appeared a few times. The chain joins TRBV6-5 to TRBJ2-2; no clear D gene. This TCR derives from a middle-aged man who received an inactivated influenza vaccine. The sequenced sample was PBMCs from blood, obtained 12 days after vaccination. CDR3 nucleotide sequence: TGTGCCAGCAGTTACGCGGACACCGGGGAGCTGTTTTTT. Protein: CASSYADTGELFF.